This TCR beta chain came from a study of T cell changes during pregnancy in multiple sclerosis. Method: immunoSEQ multiplex PCR; TCRdb's copy keeps in-frame clones and lacks some. The table lists some 74,000 clones, 85% to 95% of them singletons. This CDR3 is built from 15 residues. Trimming removed 3 bases at V and 6 bases at J, with 15 bases between. CDR1 is SGHTA, CDR2 FQGNSA, per germline. This chain uses TRBV7-2 with TRBJ2-1, with D perhaps TRBD2 (6 bases). This TCR was sampled from a female donor with multiple sclerosis, enrolled in a pregnancy study. Sequencing was performed on peripheral blood, taken before pregnancy. The CDR3 nucleotides are TGTGCCAGCAGCTTCCAGGGCAGCGGGCGCAATGAGCAGTTCTTC. It specifies CASSFQGSGRNEQFF.